The 9 T cell receptor beta chains listed next were all sequenced from one sample in a study of control samples from healthy donors and cancer patients. Profiling relied on immunoSEQ multiplex PCR, and the TCRdb table lists in-frame clones only, not all of them. The sample consists of about 95,000 clones, about 87% of them appearing once. Sequenced material: blood. Receptor source: a woman aged 70-85 years in good health.

This rearrangement joins TRBV6-5 to TRBJ1-1, with TRBD1 identical over 8 bases. The CDR3 runs 15 residues. Germline V gives CDR1 MNHEY, CDR2 SVGAGI. V lost 0 bases, J lost 3 bases, and 3 bases stayed unmatched. CDR3 DNA: TGTGCCAGCAGTTACTCCACAGGGGGGTACACTGAAGCTTTCTTT. It codes for CASSYSTGGYTEAFF.

V and J are TRBV27 and TRBJ1-5; D unresolved. CDR3 length equals 14 residues. V was shortened by 3 bases and J by 6 bases, with 12 bases between the two germline ends. Looked up from germline, CDR1 is MNHEY and CDR2 is SMNVEV (reference sequence). CDR3 amino acids: CASSFSFMGQPQHF. The CDR3 region has the DNA TGTGCCAGCAGTTTTTCTTTTATGGGTCAGCCCCAGCATTTT.

This chain connects TRBV19 to TRBJ1-4; TRBD1 matches at 8 bases. Germline CDR1 is LNHDA and CDR2 is SQIVND (reference sequence). J gave up 8 bases and V 5 bases, and 7 bases lay outside the gene matches. CDR3 length: 14 residues. The chain's CDR3 is CASSLQGVGEKLFF. The DNA for the CDR3 is TGTGCCAGTAGTCTACAGGGGGTTGGAGAAAAACTGTTTTTT. The full variable domain, in which reference TRBV19 and TRBJ1-4 provide the parts outside the CDR3, is DGGITQSPKYLFRKEGQNVTLSCEQNLNHDAMYWYRQDPGQGLRLIYYSQIVNDFQKGDIAEGYSVSREKKESFPLTVTSAQKNPTAFYLCASSLQGVGEKLFFGSGTQLSVL.

CDR3 protein: CASKRTVNQPQHF. The CDR3 DNA reads as TGTGCCAGCAAAAGAACAGTCAATCAGCCCCAGCATTTT. The chain is built from TRBV2 and TRBJ1-5, with D hard to call. The CDR3 loop spans 13 amino acids. Germline CDR1 SNHLY, CDR2 FYNNEI. The germline V and J ends were trimmed by 7 bases and 3 bases, with 10 bases remaining between them.

This chain joins TRBV21-1 and TRBJ1-2; the table's D call TRBD1 went unverified against the DNA. TRBV21-1 is a pseudogene. This CDR3 is built from 15 residues. The CDR3 region has the DNA TGTGCCAGCAGTCCTCTGGCGGACAGCGACTATGGCTACACCTTC. This gives the protein CASSPLADSDYGYTF.

The J gene is TRBJ2-7, the V gene TRBV5-1, with D perhaps matching TRBD2 (6 bases). In germline, CDR1 is SGHRS, CDR2 YFSETQ. This CDR3 is built from 15 residues. V lost 2 bases, J lost 6 bases, and 18 bases lay in between. The CDR3 is CASSLGRLGGSEQYF. The CDR3 coding sequence is TGCGCCAGCAGCTTAGGCCGGTTGGGGGGTTCCGAGCAGTACTTC.

The chain recombines TRBV7-9 with TRBJ1-1; unclear D gene. This CDR3 is built from 14 residues. Germline assignment: CDR1 SEHNR and CDR2 FQNEAQ (reference sequence). V lost 0 bases to trimming and J lost 4 bases, with 9 bases between them. CDR3 sequence reads: CASSLALSGTEAFF. CDR3 nucleotide sequence: TGTGCCAGCAGCTTAGCGCTATCGGGCACTGAAGCTTTCTTT.

The V and J genes are TRBV6-2 or TRBV6-3 and TRBJ2-3; a weak D match, TRBD2 (5 bases). The V and J ends lost 0 bases and 1 base respectively, with 11 bases between them. The germline V gene has CDR1 MNHEY and CDR2 SVGEGT. The CDR3 runs 16 residues. The CDR3 here is CASSYSRTGRTDTQYF. In nucleotides, the CDR3 is TGTGCCAGCAGTTACTCGAGGACTGGACGCACAGATACGCAGTATTTT.

This sequence joins TRBV9 and TRBJ2-1; 8 bases line up with TRBD1. Germline trimming cut 4 bases from V and 1 base from J; bases unmatched to any gene: 7. The CDR3 has 16 amino acids. Germline values: CDR1 SGDLS, CDR2 YYNGEE. Written as DNA, the CDR3 is TGTGCCAGCAGCCCCCGCAGGGGGCGTTCCTACAATGAGCAGTTCTTC. Protein sequence: CASSPRRGRSYNEQFF.